One T cell receptor (beta chain) is described in this entry. The antigen remains undetermined. Following extraction, RNA underwent reverse transcription to cDNA, which served as the sequencing template. TCRdb's table, derived via immunoSEQ multiplex PCR, lists solely in-frame clones and lacks some. The table shows 150,000 or so clones, with about 71% occurring only once. This entry belongs to a study of CD8+ T cells in alopecia areata. Noted treatment: oral pan-JAK inhibitor, 5-10 mg twice daily. Study-wide findings and caveats: Scalp sequencing captures resident alphabeta T cells of normal skin too. In blood and scalp, many expanded lesional clones persisted during tofacitinib.

V lost 4 bases and J 10 bases, leaving 24 bases between the germline ends. CDR3 length equals 16 residues. Germline CDR1 SGDLS, CDR2 YYNGEE. The TCR originated in a human donor with alopecia areata. Specimen: CD4+ T cells sorted from blood, collected at week 4, from a patient treated with tofacitinib. This sequence joins TRBV9 and TRBJ2-1; a possible D gene is TRBD1 (6 bases). This CDR3 is CASSPELGLLQGEQFF. CDR3 nucleotide sequence: TGTGCCAGCAGCCCCGAACTTGGACTGCTACAGGGAGAGCAGTTCTTC.